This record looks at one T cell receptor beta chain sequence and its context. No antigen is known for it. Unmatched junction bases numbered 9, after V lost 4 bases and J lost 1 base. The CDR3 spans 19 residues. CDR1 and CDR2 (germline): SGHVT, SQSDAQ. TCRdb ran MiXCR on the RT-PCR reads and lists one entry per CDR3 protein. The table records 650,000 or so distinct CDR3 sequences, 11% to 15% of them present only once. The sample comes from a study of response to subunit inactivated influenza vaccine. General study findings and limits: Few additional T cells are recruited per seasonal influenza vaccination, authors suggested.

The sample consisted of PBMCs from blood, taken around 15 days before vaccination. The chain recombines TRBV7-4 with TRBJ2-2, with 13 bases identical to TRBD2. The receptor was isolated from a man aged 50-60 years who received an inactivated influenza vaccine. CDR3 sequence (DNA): TGTGCCAGCAGCTGCTCCACGACTAGCGGGAGGCAGAACACCGGGGAGCTGTTTTTT. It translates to CASSCSTTSGRQNTGELFF. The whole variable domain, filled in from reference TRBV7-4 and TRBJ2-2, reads GAGVSQSPRYKVAKRGRDVALRCDSISGHVTLYWYRQTLGQGSEVLTYSQSDAQRDKSGRPSGRFSAERPERSVSTLKIQRTEQGDSAVYLCASSCSTTSGRQNTGELFFGEGSRLTVL.